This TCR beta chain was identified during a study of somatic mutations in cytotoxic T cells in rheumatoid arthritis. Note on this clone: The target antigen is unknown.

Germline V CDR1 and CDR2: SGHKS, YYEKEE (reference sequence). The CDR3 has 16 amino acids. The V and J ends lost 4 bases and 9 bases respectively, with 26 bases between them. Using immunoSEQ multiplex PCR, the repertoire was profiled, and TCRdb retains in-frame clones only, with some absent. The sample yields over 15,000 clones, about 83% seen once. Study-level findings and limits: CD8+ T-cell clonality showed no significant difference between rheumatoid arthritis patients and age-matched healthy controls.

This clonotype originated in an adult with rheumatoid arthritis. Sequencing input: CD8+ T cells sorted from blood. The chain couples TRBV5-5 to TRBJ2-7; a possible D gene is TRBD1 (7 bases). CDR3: CASSPFSQGGTQRQYF. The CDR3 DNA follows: TGTGCCAGCAGCCCGTTTTCGCAGGGGGGCACTCAGCGGCAGTACTTC.